What follows describes a single T cell receptor beta chain. Its antigen remains unknown. The sample's time point: patch test 1, 2 weeks after DPC sensitization. Treatment: therapeutic diphenylcyclopropenone sensitization with weekly scalp DPC. The CDR3 has 14 residues. V was clipped by 2 bases and J by 8 bases, with 15 bases between them. Each CDR3 protein is one row after TCRdb ran MiXCR on the RACE reads. The sample lists around 160,000 distinct CDR3 sequences, more than 12% seen once, with 1.7% in the top ten. The data were obtained in a study of human T cells and chemical hapten exposure. On the study more broadly: Diagnoses of alopecia areata, totalis or universalis occurred in mostly female patients. Study-wide results and limits: It was expanded TCRs that formed significantly more large CDR3 similarity clusters than controls did. Counts of TCRs expanded at PT1 correlated positively with patch test score.

Sequencing was performed on whole blood, taken in connection with sensitization to the hapten diphenylcyclopropenone (DPC). The TCR comes from a young woman with alopecia areata. Some clones in this sample may be carry-over from other donors' samples. The chain recombines TRBV12-3 or TRBV12-4 with TRBJ1-2; D perhaps matches TRBD1 (5 bases). This CDR3 is CASSLSGRGLGYTF. The CDR3 bases are TGTGCCAGCAGTTTATCGGGACGGGGCTTGGGCTACACCTTC.